This TCR beta chain was captured in a study of blood T cell repertoires in COVID-19. This CDR3 is 14 amino acids long. Looked up from germline, CDR1 is MNHEY and CDR2 is SVGAGI. The V and J ends lost 6 bases and 7 bases, in that order; junction bases with no gene match: 7. The authors' processing: Estimation of nucleated cell counts was performed using reference gene primer amplification. TCRdb's copy holds only in-frame clones and misses some; the assay was immunoSEQ multiplex PCR. The V and J calls and clone size were taken over from that table, and D and trimming were inferred from the DNA. Among 15,000 to 20,000 clones listed, nearly 90% were seen once.

This TCR came from a man aged 35 to 55 with active COVID-19. The rearrangement joins TRBV6-5 to TRBJ1-4, with 8 bases aligning to TRBD1. The sample comprised peripheral blood. CDR3 DNA: TGTGCCAGCAGCAACAGGGGGTTGCTTGAAAAACTGTTTTTT. Amino acid sequence: CASSNRGLLEKLFF.